The entry that follows covers one T cell receptor beta chain sequence. This entry belongs to a study of blood T cell repertoires in COVID-19. Participants spanned ages roughly 18 to 95 years and resided in about 24 US areas. Assignment of participants to cohorts was predicated upon participant-reported clinical history. Donors in Cohort 3 who had recovered were those with two negative PCRs, healthcare professional clearance, or resolution of their symptoms. Per the original methods: Reference gene primer amplification gave nucleated cell count estimates. Method: immunoSEQ multiplex PCR; TCRdb's copy keeps in-frame clones and lacks some. The V and J calls and clone size come from that table; D and trimming were worked out from the DNA. There are about 320,000 clones in the sample; roughly 89% occur only once, and 5% to 5.5% lies in the top ten. This CDR3 region has 14 residues. The V gene end was trimmed by 5 bases and the J gene end by 7 bases; junction bases not matched to a gene: 3. Germline V gene sequence: CDR1 MDHEN, CDR2 SYDVKM.

Sequencing was performed on PBMCs or T cells enriched from blood (not recorded which). This receptor was identified in a man aged 55-75 years who had recovered from COVID-19. This rearrangement joins TRBV28 to TRBJ1-5; 12 bases line up with TRBD1. Here the CDR3 reads CASSRDRGPQPQHF. CDR3 bases: TGTGCCAGCAGTCGGGACAGGGGGCCGCAGCCCCAGCATTTT.